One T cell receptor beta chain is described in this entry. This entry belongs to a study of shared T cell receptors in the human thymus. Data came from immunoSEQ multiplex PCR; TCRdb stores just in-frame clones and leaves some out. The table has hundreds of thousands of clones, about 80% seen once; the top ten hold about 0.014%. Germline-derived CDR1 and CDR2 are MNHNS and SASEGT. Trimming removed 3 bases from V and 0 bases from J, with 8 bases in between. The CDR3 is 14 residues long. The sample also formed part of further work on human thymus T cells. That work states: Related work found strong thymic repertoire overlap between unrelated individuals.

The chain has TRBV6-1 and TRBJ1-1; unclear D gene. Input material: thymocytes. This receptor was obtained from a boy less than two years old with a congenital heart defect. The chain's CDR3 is CASSEGRLNTEAFF. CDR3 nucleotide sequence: TGTGCCAGCAGTGAGGGCAGGCTGAACACTGAAGCTTTCTTT.